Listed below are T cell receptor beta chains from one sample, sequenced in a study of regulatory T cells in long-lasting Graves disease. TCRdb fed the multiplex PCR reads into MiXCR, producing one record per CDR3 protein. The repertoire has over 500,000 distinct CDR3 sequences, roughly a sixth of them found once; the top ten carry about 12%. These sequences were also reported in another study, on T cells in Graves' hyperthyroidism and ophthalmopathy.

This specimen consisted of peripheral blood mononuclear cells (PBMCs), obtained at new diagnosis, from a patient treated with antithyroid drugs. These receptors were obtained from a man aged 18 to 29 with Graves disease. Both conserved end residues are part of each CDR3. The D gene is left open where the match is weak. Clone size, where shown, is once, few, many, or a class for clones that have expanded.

CDR3aa: CASSLTGTSVAEQYF
CDR3nt: TGCGCCAGCAGCCTAACCGGGACTAGCGTAGCCGAGCAGTACTTC
j_gene: TRBJ2-7
v_gene: TRBV4-1
abundance: NA
d_gene: TRBD2

CDR3aa: CASSPSLADTQYF
CDR3nt: TGTGCCAGCAGCCCATCACTTGCAGATACGCAGTATTTT
j_gene: TRBJ2-3
v_gene: TRBV27
abundance: many
d_gene: NA

CDR3aa: CSARMNAEAFF
CDR3nt: TGCAGTGCTAGAATGAACGCTGAAGCTTTCTTT
j_gene: TRBJ1-1
v_gene: TRBV20-1
abundance: NA
d_gene: NA

CDR3aa: CASRREGETQYF
CDR3nt: TGTGCCAGCAGGCGGGAGGGCGAGACCCAGTACTTC
j_gene: TRBJ2-5
v_gene: TRBV13
abundance: many
d_gene: TRBD2

CDR3aa: CASRDRGREDGYTF
CDR3nt: TGTGCCAGTAGAGACAGGGGCCGCGAGGATGGCTACACCTTC
j_gene: TRBJ1-2
v_gene: TRBV19
abundance: few
d_gene: TRBD1

CDR3aa: CASSLRREQNEQFF
CDR3nt: TGTGCCAGCAGCTTGAGGCGGGAGCAGAATGAGCAGTTCTTC
j_gene: TRBJ2-1
v_gene: TRBV7-9
abundance: NA
d_gene: TRBD2

CDR3aa: CSAHQGYEQYF
CDR3nt: TGCAGCGCCCACCAAGGCTACGAGCAGTACTTC
j_gene: TRBJ2-7
v_gene: TRBV29-1
abundance: many
d_gene: NA

CDR3aa: CASSLIGRVYNEQFF
CDR3nt: TGTGCCAGCAGCTTAATCGGGAGGGTCTACAATGAGCAGTTCTTC
j_gene: TRBJ2-1
v_gene: TRBV5-6
abundance: many
d_gene: TRBD2

CDR3aa: CASSATLQGGRSYEQYF
CDR3nt: TGTGCCAGCAGCGCGACGCTTCAGGGTGGTCGGTCCTACGAGCAGTACTTC
j_gene: TRBJ2-7
v_gene: TRBV7-9
abundance: many
d_gene: NA

CDR3aa: CASSGQGAGNTIYF
CDR3nt: TGTGCCAGCAGTGGACAGGGGGCCGGAAACACCATATATTTT
j_gene: TRBJ1-3
v_gene: TRBV2
abundance: NA
d_gene: TRBD1

CDR3aa: CASRAGVGGQETQYF
CDR3nt: TGTGCCAGCAGAGCTGGGGTCGGAGGCCAAGAGACCCAGTACTTC
j_gene: TRBJ2-5
v_gene: TRBV6-1
abundance: many
d_gene: NA

CDR3aa: CASSRDRRPSYEQHF
CDR3nt: TGTGCCAGCAGTCGGGACAGGCGGCCCTCCTACGAGCAGCACTTC
j_gene: TRBJ2-7
v_gene: TRBV28
abundance: NA
d_gene: TRBD1

CDR3aa: CASSSGLAALTDTQYF
CDR3nt: TGTGCCAGTAGTAGCGGACTAGCGGCTCTCACAGATACGCAGTATTTT
j_gene: TRBJ2-3
v_gene: TRBV19
abundance: NA
d_gene: TRBD2

CDR3aa: CASSPKVIFIGQVNTEAFF
CDR3nt: TGTGCCAGCAGCCCAAAGGTTATCTTCATCGGACAGGTAAACACTGAAGCTTTCTTT
j_gene: TRBJ1-1
v_gene: TRBV6-2/TRBV6-3
abundance: NA
d_gene: TRBD1

CDR3aa: CSAREVREVTYEQYF
CDR3nt: TGCAGTGCTAGAGAAGTGAGGGAGGTTACCTACGAGCAGTACTTC
j_gene: TRBJ2-7
v_gene: TRBV20-1
abundance: many
d_gene: NA

CDR3aa: CAISASAKRWGNEQFF
CDR3nt: TGTGCCATCAGCGCCAGCGCCAAACGATGGGGCAATGAGCAGTTCTTC
j_gene: TRBJ2-1
v_gene: TRBV10-3
abundance: many
d_gene: NA

CDR3aa: CASSPRGSGEETQYF
CDR3nt: TGTGCCAGCAGCCCTCGGGGGAGCGGGGAAGAGACCCAGTACTTC
j_gene: TRBJ2-5
v_gene: TRBV13
abundance: few
d_gene: TRBD2

CDR3aa: CASGQGAAGNTIYF
CDR3nt: TGTGCCAGCGGTCAGGGGGCGGCTGGAAACACCATATATTTT
j_gene: TRBJ1-3
v_gene: TRBV27
abundance: NA
d_gene: TRBD1

CDR3aa: CASSVDAGTYEQYF
CDR3nt: TGTGCCAGCAGCGTGGATGCAGGGACCTACGAGCAGTACTTC
j_gene: TRBJ2-7
v_gene: TRBV7-9
abundance: many
d_gene: NA

CDR3aa: CSATGTSRYEQYF
CDR3nt: TGCAGTGCAACCGGGACTAGCCGCTACGAGCAGTACTTC
j_gene: TRBJ2-7
v_gene: TRBV20-1
abundance: many
d_gene: TRBD2

CDR3aa: CASSVLTSGNEQFF
CDR3nt: TGTGCCAGCAGCGTTTTGACTAGCGGCAATGAGCAGTTCTTC
j_gene: TRBJ2-1
v_gene: TRBV9
abundance: NA
d_gene: TRBD2

CDR3aa: CSVGAGPSYNEQFF
CDR3nt: TGCAGCGTTGGAGCGGGACCCTCCTACAATGAGCAGTTCTTC
j_gene: TRBJ2-1
v_gene: TRBV29-1
abundance: many
d_gene: TRBD2

CDR3aa: CSARSGTSGVTDTQYF
CDR3nt: TGCAGTGCTAGGTCCGGGACTAGCGGGGTTACAGATACGCAGTATTTT
j_gene: TRBJ2-3
v_gene: TRBV20-1
abundance: NA
d_gene: TRBD2

CDR3aa: CASSYPEVGDSNQPQHF
CDR3nt: TGTGCCAGCAGTTACCCCGAGGTTGGGGATAGCAATCAGCCCCAGCATTTT
j_gene: TRBJ1-5
v_gene: TRBV6-5
abundance: NA
d_gene: NA

CDR3aa: CASSYSPRGEKLFF
CDR3nt: TGTGCCAGCAGTTACTCTCCGAGGGGAGAGAAACTGTTTTTT
j_gene: TRBJ1-4
v_gene: TRBV6-5
abundance: many
d_gene: NA

CDR3aa: CSGLLAAYNEQFF
CDR3nt: TGCAGTGGCCTACTAGCGGCCTACAATGAGCAGTTCTTC
j_gene: TRBJ2-1
v_gene: TRBV20-1
abundance: NA
d_gene: TRBD2

CDR3aa: CASRIRVPPTGELFF
CDR3nt: TGTGCCAGCAGGATTAGAGTGCCCCCCACCGGGGAGCTGTTTTTT
j_gene: TRBJ2-2
v_gene: TRBV7-2
abundance: many
d_gene: NA

CDR3aa: CSVGPGVGETQYF
CDR3nt: TGCAGCGTTGGGCCGGGAGTCGGAGAGACCCAGTACTTC
j_gene: TRBJ2-5
v_gene: TRBV29-1
abundance: NA
d_gene: NA

CDR3aa: CASSLVAGENTDTQYF
CDR3nt: TGCGCCAGCAGCTTGGTAGCGGGAGAGAACACAGATACGCAGTATTTT
j_gene: TRBJ2-3
v_gene: TRBV5-1
abundance: NA
d_gene: TRBD2

CDR3aa: CASSLGVSNDGYTF
CDR3nt: TGTGCCAGCAGCTTAGGAGTCTCTAATGACGGCTACACCTTC
j_gene: TRBJ1-2
v_gene: TRBV7-2
abundance: few
d_gene: NA

CDR3aa: CASSYRDTSRLAASTDTQYF
CDR3nt: TGTGCCAGCAGTTACCGGGACACAAGCCGACTAGCAGCTAGCACAGATACGCAGTATTTT
j_gene: TRBJ2-3
v_gene: TRBV6-2/TRBV6-3
abundance: many
d_gene: NA

CDR3aa: CASSDGLAGTYEQYF
CDR3nt: TGTGCCAGCAGTGACGGACTAGCGGGGACCTACGAGCAGTACTTC
j_gene: TRBJ2-7
v_gene: TRBV6-1
abundance: many
d_gene: TRBD2

CDR3aa: CASSTGVGPKETQYF
CDR3nt: TGTGCCAGTAGTACAGGGGTGGGGCCGAAAGAGACCCAGTACTTC
j_gene: TRBJ2-5
v_gene: TRBV19
abundance: few
d_gene: NA

CDR3aa: CASSQVGQKSSYNSPLHF
CDR3nt: TGTGCCAGCAGCCAAGTAGGACAGAAGAGCTCCTATAATTCACCCCTCCACTTT
j_gene: TRBJ1-6
v_gene: TRBV3-1
abundance: many
d_gene: NA

CDR3aa: CASSLSSSTSTEAFF
CDR3nt: TGCGCCAGCAGCCTTTCGTCGTCCACGTCCACTGAAGCTTTCTTT
j_gene: TRBJ1-1
v_gene: TRBV4-1
abundance: NA
d_gene: NA

CDR3aa: CASSLATSWNTGELFF
CDR3nt: TGTGCCAGCAGTTTAGCGACTAGCTGGAACACCGGGGAGCTGTTTTTT
j_gene: TRBJ2-2
v_gene: TRBV12-3/TRBV12-4
abundance: many
d_gene: TRBD2

CDR3aa: CASSYASQNTEAFF
CDR3nt: TGTGCCAGCAGTTACGCCTCGCAGAACACTGAAGCTTTCTTT
j_gene: TRBJ1-1
v_gene: TRBV6-9
abundance: many
d_gene: NA

CDR3aa: CASSVAIRGNTGELFF
CDR3nt: TGTGCCAGCAGCGTAGCTATCAGGGGTAACACCGGGGAGCTGTTTTTT
j_gene: TRBJ2-2
v_gene: TRBV9
abundance: NA
d_gene: NA

CDR3aa: CATSKDRAGELFF
CDR3nt: TGTGCCACCAGCAAGGACAGGGCCGGGGAGCTGTTTTTT
j_gene: TRBJ2-2
v_gene: TRBV15
abundance: few
d_gene: TRBD1

CDR3aa: CASRVTTGTQYF
CDR3nt: TGTGCCAGCAGAGTAACAACCGGGACACAGTACTTC
j_gene: TRBJ2-7
v_gene: TRBV12-3/TRBV12-4
abundance: many
d_gene: NA

CDR3aa: CASSQEGGSYEQYF
CDR3nt: TGTGCCAGCAGCCAGGAAGGGGGATCCTACGAGCAGTACTTC
j_gene: TRBJ2-7
v_gene: TRBV7-9
abundance: many
d_gene: NA

CDR3aa: CASSVRRGGAYEKLFF
CDR3nt: TGTGCCAGCAGCGTTCGAAGGGGGGGCGCATACGAAAAACTGTTTTTT
j_gene: TRBJ1-4
v_gene: TRBV7-9
abundance: NA
d_gene: NA

CDR3aa: CASSFPPSGNNEQYF
CDR3nt: TGTGCCAGCAGCTTTCCCCCTAGCGGGAACAACGAGCAGTACTTC
j_gene: TRBJ2-7
v_gene: TRBV5-1
abundance: many
d_gene: TRBD2

CDR3aa: CASSWDGTHEQYF
CDR3nt: TGCGCCAGCAGCTGGGACGGGACCCACGAGCAGTACTTC
j_gene: TRBJ2-7
v_gene: TRBV5-1
abundance: NA
d_gene: NA

CDR3aa: CASQIQPAEAFF
CDR3nt: TGTGCCAGTCAGATCCAGCCCGCTGAAGCTTTCTTT
j_gene: TRBJ1-1
v_gene: TRBV2
abundance: many
d_gene: NA